The 19 T cell receptor beta chains below were found in one sample sequenced in a study of Graves' ophthalmopathy and Graves' hyperthyroidism. The authors amplified TCR beta CDR3 regions, and they did so from RNA transcripts for repertoire sequencing. First-round RT-PCR employed HTBI primers, with a second-round multiplex PCR after it. One entry per CDR3 protein results from TCRdb running MiXCR on the multiplex PCR reads. This table has about 620,000 distinct CDR3 sequences, approximately 22% appearing once. The sample comprised peripheral blood. These receptors were collected from a woman in her late teens or twenties with stable Graves' hyperthyroidism. Some clones in this sample may be carry-over from other donors' samples.

In the case of this clonotype: Mismatch with germline at one junction end may stem from a read error. The rearrangement joins TRBV5-1 to TRBJ2-2, with unresolved D. This CDR3 spans 14 amino acids. Germline V gene lookup returns CDR1 SGHRS and CDR2 YFSETQ. CDR3 in amino acids: CAISLDGYTGELFF. CDR3 nucleotide sequence: TGCGCCATCAGCTTGGACGGGTACACCGGGGAGCTGTTTTTT.

This clonotype occurred many times. CDR3 protein: CASSGLLEPQHF. In DNA form, the CDR3 reads TGTGCCAGCAGCGGTCTTCTCGAGCCCCAGCATTTT. This sequence joins TRBV12-3 or TRBV12-4 and TRBJ1-5; no clear D. The CDR3 is 12 amino acids. V lost 6 bases, J lost 8 bases, and 11 bases lay in between.

This clonotype showed up many times. The rearrangement joins TRBV6-5 to TRBJ2-5, with D possibly matching TRBD2 (6 bases). V was pared by 4 bases and J by 4 bases, with 19 bases between. From germline, CDR1 is MNHEY and CDR2 SVGAGI. The CDR3 consists of 16 residues. The CDR3 nucleotides are TGTGCCAGCAGTTGCTCCAGTCTAATGGGGGGAGAGACCCAGTACTTC. Its translation: CASSCSSLMGGETQYF.

The rearrangement links TRBV3-1 to TRBJ1-6; D gene uncertain. Trimming pared 2 bases from V and 5 bases from J, leaving 7 bases between. The CDR3 runs to 14 residues. Germline V CDR1 and CDR2: LGHDT, YNNKEL (reference sequence). The CDR3 sequence: CASSQIQDNSPLHF. CDR3 DNA: TGTGCCAGCAGCCAAATCCAGGATAATTCACCCCTCCACTTT.

This clonotype was observed many times. The chain uses TRBV7-8 and TRBJ1-1; the D is unclear. V dropped 3 bases and J dropped 0 bases, with 11 bases sitting between them. CDR1 is SGHVS and CDR2 is FQNEAQ in the germline V gene. The CDR3 has 15 residues. The CDR3 is CASSFNSVVNTEAFF. Here the CDR3 DNA reads TGTGCCAGCAGCTTCAATAGCGTGGTGAACACTGAAGCTTTCTTT.

In its sample, this clonotype was seen many times. The V call is TRBV6-5, the J call TRBJ2-5; a possible D gene is TRBD2 (6 bases). Between the trimmed V and J ends, which lost 4 bases and 4 bases, there was a span of 16 bases. CDR1 is MNHEY and CDR2 is SVGAGI in the germline V gene. The CDR3 covers 15 residues. The CDR3 protein is CASSSGTAWGETQYF. The CDR3 DNA reads as TGTGCCAGCAGTTCAGGGACTGCCTGGGGAGAGACCCAGTACTTC.

Many counts were recorded for this clonotype. The chain has TRBV5-8 and TRBJ2-7; 10 bases agree with TRBD1. The CDR3 totals 16 residues. Germline V CDR1 and CDR2: SGHTS, YDEGEE. The V segment lost 4 bases and the J segment 4 bases; nucleotides outside the gene matches: 11. CDR3 DNA sequence: TGTGCCAGCAGCCCTTCGCGGGACAGGGGAATATACGAGCAGTACTTC. The encoded protein is CASSPSRDRGIYEQYF.

There are many counts of this clonotype. This chain joins TRBV19 and TRBJ2-7, with 7 bases identical to TRBD1. In germline, CDR1 is LNHDA, CDR2 SQIVND (reference sequence). V was pared by 6 bases and J by 5 bases, with 13 bases of the junction left unmatched. CDR3 size: 15 residues. CDR3 sequence (DNA): TGTGCCAGTAGCTCCCCGGCAAGACAGGGCAACGAGCAGTACTTC. This encodes CASSSPARQGNEQYF.

V gene TRBV6-1 combines with J gene TRBJ2-7, with 11 bases that match TRBD1. This CDR3 spans 14 amino acids. The ends lost 8 bases at V and 3 bases at J; junction bases unmatched: 6. Per germline, CDR1 MNHNS and CDR2 SASEGT. The CDR3 nucleotides read TGTGCCAGCGAAAGGGACAGGGGGTTCTACGAGCAGTACTTC. Protein sequence: CASERDRGFYEQYF.

This clonotype was detected a few times. This chain links TRBV20-1 with TRBJ1-1, with D possibly TRBD1 on 5 matching bases. The CDR3 contains 14 residues. Germline V gives CDR1 DFQATT, CDR2 SNEGSKA (reference sequence). Trimming cost V 4 bases and J 1 base, with 13 bases left between them. CDR3: CSAKGDFENTEAFF. The DNA for the CDR3 is TGCAGTGCTAAAGGGGATTTCGAGAACACTGAAGCTTTCTTT.

This clonotype was seen many times. This chain uses TRBV12-3 or TRBV12-4 with TRBJ2-2; no clear D gene. The ends were cut back, 5 bases at V and 3 bases at J, with 4 bases in the middle. CDR3 length: 12 amino acids. CDR3 region: CASSLHTGELFF. DNA for the CDR3: TGTGCCAGCAGTCTCCACACCGGGGAGCTGTTTTTT.

This clonotype was recorded many times. This rearrangement joins TRBV2 to TRBJ2-5; 10 bases are a match to TRBD2. Per germline, CDR1 SNHLY and CDR2 FYNNEI. V lost 4 bases and J lost 4; bases outside the gene matches: 6. CDR3 length: 15 amino acids. The CDR3 loop reads CASSVLAGNRETQYF. CDR3 DNA sequence: TGTGCCAGCAGTGTACTAGCGGGGAACAGAGAGACCCAGTACTTC.

This rearrangement joins TRBV15 to TRBJ2-7; 7 positions agree with TRBD2. The CDR3 is 14 amino acids. V trimming: 0 bases; J trimming: 3 bases; junction bases outside the gene matches: 2. The germline gives CDR1 LNHNV, CDR2 YYDKDF (reference sequence). In DNA, the CDR3 is TGTGCCACCAGCAGAGATCCGGGGGGCTACGAGCAGTACTTC. This translates into CATSRDPGGYEQYF.

Here the CDR3 reads CASSEVGPDGYTF. The CDR3 bases are TGTGCCAGCAGTGAGGTAGGGCCTGACGGCTACACCTTC. J is TRBJ1-2 and V is TRBV6-1, with no clear D. V lost 3 bases to trimming and J lost 8 bases, with 13 bases between them. Germline V gene sequence: CDR1 MNHNS, CDR2 SASEGT. CDR3 length: 13 residues.

V usage is TRBV29-1 and J usage is TRBJ2-7, with TRBD1 identical over 10 bases. With 0 bases clipped from V and 4 bases from J, the junction kept 12 bases outside the gene matches. Germline assignment: CDR1 SQVTM and CDR2 ANQGSEA. There are 17 residues in the CDR3. CDR3 residues: CSVEDGPRDRGFYEQYF. The CDR3 coding sequence is TGCAGCGTTGAAGATGGCCCCAGGGACAGGGGATTTTACGAGCAGTACTTC.

About this clonotype itself: The CDR3 end shows no conserved phenylalanine or tryptophan, and so a read error is likely. Because the CDR3's place on the DNA is in doubt, the DNA is left out and the CDR3 is given as listed by TCRdb. This chain joins TRBV12-3 or TRBV12-4 and TRBJ2-2. From its first to its last residue, the CDR3 has 12 amino acids. The CDR3 is CASSLDTGELCL.

This clonotype appeared many times. The V and J genes are TRBV28 and TRBJ2-7; 7 bases line up with TRBD1. V shed 4 bases, J shed 3 bases, and the junction held 12 bases outside the gene matches. The CDR3 contains 16 residues. Germline-derived CDR1 and CDR2 are MDHEN and SYDVKM. CDR3 residues: CASSSPGQAGSYEQYF. The CDR3 nucleotides read TGTGCCAGCAGTTCGCCCGGACAGGCTGGGAGCTACGAGCAGTACTTC.

V gene TRBV15 combines with J gene TRBJ2-5; the D is unclear. CDR1 and CDR2 (germline): LNHNV, YYDKDF (reference sequence). The CDR3 consists of 15 residues. Trimming removed 0 bases from V and 4 bases from J, with 12 bases in between. The CDR3 spells CATSRDRVRVETQYF. The CDR3 bases are TGTGCCACCAGCAGAGATCGGGTTAGGGTAGAGACCCAGTACTTC.

This clonotype was seen many times. The chain carries TRBV15 and TRBJ2-5; 11 nucleotides match TRBD2. There are 17 residues in the CDR3. The germline V gene has CDR1 LNHNV and CDR2 YYDKDF (reference sequence). Germline trimming cut 0 bases from V and 2 bases from J; bases unmatched to any gene: 5. CDR3 residues: CATSRDTTSGKQETQYF. In DNA, the CDR3 is TGTGCCACCAGCAGAGACACGACTAGCGGGAAACAAGAGACCCAGTACTTC.